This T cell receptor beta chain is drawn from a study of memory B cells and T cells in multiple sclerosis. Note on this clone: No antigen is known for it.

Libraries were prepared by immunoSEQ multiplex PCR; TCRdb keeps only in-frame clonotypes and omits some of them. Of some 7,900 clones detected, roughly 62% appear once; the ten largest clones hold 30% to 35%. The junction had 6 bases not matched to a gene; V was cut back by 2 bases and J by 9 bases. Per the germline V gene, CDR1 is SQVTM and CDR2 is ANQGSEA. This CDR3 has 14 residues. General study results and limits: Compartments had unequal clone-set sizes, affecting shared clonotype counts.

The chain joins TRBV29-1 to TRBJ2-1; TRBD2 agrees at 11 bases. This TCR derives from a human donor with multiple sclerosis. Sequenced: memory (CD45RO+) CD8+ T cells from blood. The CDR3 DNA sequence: TGCAGCGTTGAAACTAGCGGGAGTAGCTCTGAGCAGTTCTTC. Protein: CSVETSGSSSEQFF.